This T cell receptor beta chain comes out of a study of cytomegalovirus exposure and HLA in healthy donors (dated by TCRdb to about 2017). Concerning the study at large: In an earlier analysis of under 600 of the donors, 250 to 300 Gb of sequence data and 117 million unique TCR beta sequences from 150 million to 200 million T cells were reported. Donor age, sex, ethnicity and CMV serostatus were compiled alongside the repertoire data. About five DR-DQ haplotypes were handled as single units for association and clustering because linkage in the cohort was strong. An early release covering 550 to 700 HLA-typed donors comprised roughly 300 gigabases of sequencing data and about 90 million unique TCR sequences. Every repertoire in the discovery cohort had been generated on one and the same sequencing platform. Among the approximately 420 genotyped donors, approximately 82% belonged to the genetic ancestry cluster associated with self-reported Caucasian donors. Besides the first cohort of under 700 subjects, a separate validation cohort made up of 120 or so different subjects was used. Genome-wide SNP genotypes for about 60% of the roughly 700 donors were used in a later genetic analysis, which treated that subset as a discovery cohort. Typing coverage differed by locus: A, B, C, DRB1 and DQB1 were typed in about 620-640 donors, DQA1 in 500 to 550, DPA1 in 600 to 610, and DPB1 in 472. To study patterns of TCR occurrence, a later analysis re-analyzed previously published TCR beta repertoires from 550 to 800 donors and added high-resolution HLA genotyping. Among a few hundred genotyped donors of the cohort, an average of roughly 240,000 unique TCR beta nucleotide sequences were sequenced per donor, roughly 20% of them non-productive. HLA typing included class I and class II loci at four-digit resolution. Using immunosequencing, the study profiled T cell repertoires from 500 to 800 subjects and related those repertoires to cytomegalovirus serostatus. Rather than drawing on any new phenotypic data, the later analysis identified candidate immune exposures from TCR beta sequences and the way those sequences occurred across donors. The study aimed to test whether cataloging public T cell receptors could reveal signatures of past pathogen exposure. An earlier analysis of nearly 600 of the donors applied high-throughput TCR beta sequencing to assess whether each TCR beta V gene segment acted as functional or pseudogenic. The study combined high-throughput TCR immunosequencing, statistical association of individual TCRs with disease status, and machine learning to predict cytomegalovirus infection status. Paper-wide results and their limitations: Compared with equally common non-associated chains, HLA-associated TCR beta chains in a later analysis were more clonally expanded and had lower generation probabilities. In a later analysis, the rate of TCR association differed among HLA loci, with DRB1 alleles having the most associated TCRs and HLA-C alleles having the fewest. Immune exposure information for the cohort was limited to CMV serostatus. Compared with the roughly 600-donor mean, donors in an Asian-associated ancestry cluster had fewer N-insertions in productive TCRs, according to a later genetic analysis. The classifier was reported to diagnose cytomegalovirus status with high specificity and sensitivity in both the original and validation cohorts. Because HLA typing was unavailable for some donors at each locus, only the typed subset was used in association tests. A group of highly shared sequence variants was considered likely to be a technical artifact of the sequencing pipeline. At a false discovery rate of 0.05, a later analysis linked 16,951 TCR beta sequences to specific HLA alleles. Because counts were too low, 15 or so rarely observed V segments, including chromosome 9 orphons, were excluded from the earlier analysis of 587 of the donors. Broadly in line with IMGT annotations, most TCR beta V segments showed up in productive rearrangements about 87% or about 30% of the time in an earlier analysis of several hundred of the donors. The study gave a list of roughly 150 TCR beta chains associated with cytomegalovirus. In vitro tests confirmed that three of the cytomegalovirus-associated TCR beta chains recognize cytomegalovirus antigens. The 87-base-pair reads could not distinguish some IMGT-functional V segments, including TRBV6-2 and TRBV6-3, so those segments were excluded. A later analysis reported that several top co-occurrence clusters appeared linked to parvovirus B19, influenza, CMV and Epstein-Barr virus. A further reported finding was that TCR beta sequences accurately predicted the HLA-A and HLA-B alleles for most subjects in the first cohort. It was suggested by the authors that the approach could potentially be generalized to other disease states and immunological phenotypes. Sequencing depth was assumed to be roughly uniform across donors in the presence/absence analyses, though that assumption may not hold. Across donors, most TCR sequences were observed very rarely, whereas some public TCRs were present in many individuals. When HLA alleles, especially DR and DQ, strongly co-occurred, attributing TCR associations to individual alleles was difficult. An association between a missense DCLRE1C variant and V-gene and J-gene trimming of TCR beta chains was found in a later genetic analysis and replicated in an independent cohort. Most CMV-associated TCR beta chains appeared to be HLA-restricted in a later analysis, and the HLA associations seemed to be driven largely by CMV exposure. Only TCR beta chains were sequenced in this cohort, and the absence of alpha or paired-chain data limited detectable features. Correlated functional status among segregating V segments might be attributable to linkage disequilibrium, but an unknown experimental factor could not be ruled out.

On this clone: No cognate antigen has been identified for it. Base qualities are not at hand, and no much larger clone is one base apart.

The cohort consisted of 666 healthy bone marrow donors. Cohort members were all nominally healthy when sampled, although unrecorded immune exposures were likely present. The donor was CMV seropositive and was included in the group of 250 to 300 seropositive cohort members. A peripheral blood sample was provided by each donor, and peripheral blood mononuclear cells were used for TCR beta sequencing. The Qiagen DNeasy Blood Extraction Kit was used to extract genomic DNA from the blood cell samples. Receptor amplification or capture employed the immunoSEQ multiplex PCR assay. The multiplex PCR relied on a mix of 60 forward primers for TCR Vbeta segments and 13 reverse primers for TCR Jbeta segments. The CDR3 region of rearranged TCR beta genes was amplified from genomic DNA by a multiplex PCR assay. The amplified TCR beta libraries were sequenced on the Illumina HiSeq System as 87-base-pair reads. The authors' pipeline ran thus. Across the 670 or so repertoires, a later analysis counted about 81 million unique TCR beta chains, roughly 11 million of which were shared by at least two donors. A nearest-neighbor algorithm error-corrected the raw reads and collapsed the reads into unique sequences, merging closely related sequences to remove PCR and sequencing errors. V, D and J gene segments were assigned by aligning CDR3 sequences to IMGT reference sequences. For a sequence to be retained, a match of at least six nucleotides to both a V gene segment and a J gene segment was required. Rearrangements were classified as productive when the CDR3 lacked stop codons and remained in frame with V and J, and all other rearrangements were classified as non-productive. CDR3 was defined by IMGT convention, running from the second conserved V-encoded cysteine to the conserved J-encoded phenylalanine. The earlier analysis of more than 450 of the donors excluded sequences that lacked an unambiguous match to a single V gene segment. In an earlier analysis of approximately 500 of the donors, a V segment was called functional when productive rearrangements were above 56.7%, and segregating when the standard deviation between donors exceeded 5%. To diagnose cytomegalovirus status from the catalog of TCR beta chain sequences, a statistical classification framework was built. A later analysis assigned V and J genes by comparing TCR nucleotide sequences with IMGT/GENE-DB human TR gene sequences. A later analysis assigned CDR3 sequences and most-parsimonious VDJ recombination scenarios with the TCRdist pipeline. A later analysis defined each TCR beta chain by its CDR3 amino acid sequence plus V-gene family, and excluded reads lacking a unique V-gene family. In a later analysis, a few hundred highly shared, low-generation-probability nucleotide sequences were removed to address suspected cross-contamination and a sequencing artifact. In a later analysis, a clonal expansion index for each public chain was calculated from normalized within-repertoire ranks of inferred template counts. In a later analysis, generation probabilities were computed using a VDJ recombination model fitted to out-of-frame rearrangements, and the results were checked against IGoR. In a later analysis, hypergeometric tests were used to score TCR-TCR, TCR-HLA and TCR-CMV co-occurrence, with a repertoire-size bias correction applied to TCR pairs. False discovery rates were estimated in a later analysis by permuting HLA or CMV assignments 20 times. A later analysis grouped co-occurring TCRs with DBSCAN, adding TCRdist sequence similarity when clustering within HLA-allele-positive subsets. Repertoires with fewer than 30,000 or more than 120,000 public chains, plus five repertoires with anomalous nucleotide sharing, were excluded from co-occurrence clustering. TCRdb obtained this table from immuneACCESS and retained in-frame rearrangements with V and J assigned. These tables miss some clones; where compared with another copy, unresolved V genes account for less than half of the shortfall, and the remainder is unexplained. Clonal size and the V and J genes are those of that table, whereas D and trimming came from the DNA. The sample data list approximately 150,000 clones, and around 79% of these were observed just once. The ten largest clones represent 5.5% to 6% of the sample.

The V end gives up 5 bases and the J end 4 bases, leaving 9 bases in the junction not matched to a gene. Per the germline V gene, SNHLY is the CDR1 and FYNNEI is the CDR2. The CDR3 measures 15 amino acids from cysteine to phenylalanine. Just the 45-base CDR3 DNA is kept, in frame starting at base 1. Sequencing was performed on PBMCs. The chain is encoded by TRBV2 joined to TRBJ2-7, with 9 junctional bases fitting TRBD1. This sequence was found in a man under 40 in good health and CMV-seropositive. In nucleotides, the sequence is TGTGCCAGCAGTAACGAAGGGACAGGGATTTACGAGCAGTACTTC. This gives the protein CASSNEGTGIYEQYF.